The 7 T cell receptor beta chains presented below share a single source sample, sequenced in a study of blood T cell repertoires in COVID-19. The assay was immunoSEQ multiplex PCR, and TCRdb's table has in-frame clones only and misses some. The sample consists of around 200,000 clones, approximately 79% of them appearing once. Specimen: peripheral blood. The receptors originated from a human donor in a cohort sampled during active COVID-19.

This chain's CDR3 is CASSIRWLLNQPQHF. The CDR3 DNA is TGTGCCAGCAGCATCAGGTGGCTCCTCAATCAGCCCCAGCATTTT. The rearrangement uses TRBV7-9 and TRBJ1-5; no firm D call. CDR1 is SEHNR and CDR2 is FQNEAQ in the germline V gene (reference sequence). Trimming removed 5 bases at V and 3 bases at J, with 14 bases between. The CDR3 has 15 residues.

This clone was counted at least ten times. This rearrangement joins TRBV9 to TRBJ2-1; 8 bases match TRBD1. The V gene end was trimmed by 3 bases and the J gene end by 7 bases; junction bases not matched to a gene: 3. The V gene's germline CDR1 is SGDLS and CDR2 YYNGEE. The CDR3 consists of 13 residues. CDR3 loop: CASSARTGNEQFF. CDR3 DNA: TGTGCCAGCAGCGCGCGGACAGGGAATGAGCAGTTCTTC. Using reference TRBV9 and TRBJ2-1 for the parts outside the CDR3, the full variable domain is DSGVTQTPKHLITATGQRVTLRCSPRSGDLSVYWYQQSLDQGLQFLIQYYNGEERAKGNILERFSAQQFPDLHSELNLSSLELGDSALYFCASSARTGNEQFFGPGTRLTVL.

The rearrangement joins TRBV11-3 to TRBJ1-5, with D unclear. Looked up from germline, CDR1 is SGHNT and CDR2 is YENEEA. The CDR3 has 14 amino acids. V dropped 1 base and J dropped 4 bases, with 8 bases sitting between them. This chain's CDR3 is CASSLGLSNQPQHF. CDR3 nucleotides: TGTGCCAGCAGCTTAGGGCTCAGTAATCAGCCCCAGCATTTT.

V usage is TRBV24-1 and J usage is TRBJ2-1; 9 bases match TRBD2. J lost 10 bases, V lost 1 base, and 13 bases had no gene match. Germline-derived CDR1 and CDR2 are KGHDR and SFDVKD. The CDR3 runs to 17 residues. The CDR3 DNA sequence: TGTGCCACCAGTGATTTCCGGGGCGGGAGGGCCACAACCGAGCAGTTCTTC. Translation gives CATSDFRGGRATTEQFF.

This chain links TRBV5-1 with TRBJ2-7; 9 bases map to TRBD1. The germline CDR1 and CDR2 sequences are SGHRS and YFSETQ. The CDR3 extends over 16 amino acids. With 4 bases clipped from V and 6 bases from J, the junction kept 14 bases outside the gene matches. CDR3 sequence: CASSLGDRATPGEQYF. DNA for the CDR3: TGCGCCAGCAGCCTCGGGGACAGGGCCACCCCGGGCGAGCAGTACTTC.

The CDR3 DNA reads as TGTGCCAGTAGTTCCCTCGCGGGGGCATGGACTGAAGCTTTCTTT. Residues: CASSSLAGAWTEAFF. The chain couples TRBV19 to TRBJ1-1; D is perhaps TRBD1 (6 bases). Trimming pared 5 bases from V and 5 bases from J, leaving 18 bases between. CDR1 LNHDA and CDR2 SQIVND come from the germline V gene (reference sequence). The length of the CDR3 is 15 residues.

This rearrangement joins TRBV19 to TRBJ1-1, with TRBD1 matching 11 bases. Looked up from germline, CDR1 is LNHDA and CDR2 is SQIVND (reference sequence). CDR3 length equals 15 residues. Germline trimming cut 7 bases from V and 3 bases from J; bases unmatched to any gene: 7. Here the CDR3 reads CASTPGQGVYTEAFF. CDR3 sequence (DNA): TGTGCCAGTACACCGGGACAGGGGGTGTACACTGAAGCTTTCTTT.